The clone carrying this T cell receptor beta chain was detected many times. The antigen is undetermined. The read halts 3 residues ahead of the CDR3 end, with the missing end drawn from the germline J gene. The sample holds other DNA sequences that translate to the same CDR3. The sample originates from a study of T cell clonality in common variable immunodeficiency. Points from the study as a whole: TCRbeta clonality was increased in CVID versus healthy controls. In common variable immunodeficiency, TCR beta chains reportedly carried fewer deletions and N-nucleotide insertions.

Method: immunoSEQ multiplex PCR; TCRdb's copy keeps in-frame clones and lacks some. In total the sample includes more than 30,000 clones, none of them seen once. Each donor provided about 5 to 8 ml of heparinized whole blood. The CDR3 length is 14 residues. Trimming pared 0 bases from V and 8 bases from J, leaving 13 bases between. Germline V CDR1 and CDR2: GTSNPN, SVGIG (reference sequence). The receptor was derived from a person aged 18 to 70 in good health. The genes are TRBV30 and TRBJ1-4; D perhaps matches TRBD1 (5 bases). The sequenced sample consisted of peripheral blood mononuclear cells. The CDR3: CAWSVGAFLEKLFF. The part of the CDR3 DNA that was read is TGTGCCTGGAGTGTAGGGGCATTCTTGGAAAAA.